The 10 T cell receptor beta chains reported below all come from one sample, sequenced in a study of Graves' ophthalmopathy and Graves' hyperthyroidism. Transcripts of RNA were the source for amplifying TCR beta CDR3 regions. RT-PCR with HTBI primers came first, then second-round multiplex PCR. TCRdb reprocessed the multiplex PCR reads via MiXCR and lists one record per CDR3 protein. This sample yields some 210,000 distinct CDR3 sequences, of which around 28% are seen a single time; approximately 9.1% belongs to the top ten. The specimen was peripheral blood. The receptor set was obtained from a man in his fifties or sixties with Graves' ophthalmopathy.

This clonotype was counted once. The rearrangement joins TRBV6-1 to TRBJ1-1; possibly TRBD1 for D (6 bases). V shed 5 bases and J shed 0 bases, with 13 bases lying between them. The CDR3 is 15 residues long. CDR1 MNHNS and CDR2 SASEGT come from the germline V gene. CDR3 sequence: CASSPTGVMNTEAFF. The CDR3 DNA is TGTGCCAGCAGTCCGACAGGAGTTATGAACACTGAAGCTTTCTTT.

This clonotype has ten or more counts. This sequence joins TRBV5-1 and TRBJ1-5, with 7 positions matching TRBD1. With 0 bases clipped from V and 1 base from J, the junction kept 1 base outside the gene matches. Germline loops: CDR1 SGHRS, CDR2 YFSETQ. CDR3 length: 15 amino acids. CDR3 DNA: TGCGCCAGCAGCTTGGGAGGGGGCAGCAATCAGCCCCAGCATTTT. Its translation is CASSLGGGSNQPQHF.

This clonotype was seen many times. The genes are TRBV6-5 and TRBJ2-7; 7 bases are a match to TRBD2. CDR1 is MNHEY, CDR2 SVGAGI, per germline. This CDR3 spans 13 amino acids. The trim removed 8 bases at V and 0 bases at J, leaving 4 bases unmatched. In DNA form, the CDR3 reads TGTGCCAGCCAGCGGGATAGCTCCTACGAGCAGTACTTC. Residues: CASQRDSSYEQYF.

This clonotype came up many times. The V and J genes are TRBV14 and TRBJ1-5, with a weak D call TRBD1 (5 bases). This CDR3 comprises 14 residues. Germline-derived CDR1 and CDR2 are SGHDN and FVKESK. Trimming took 4 bases from V and 6 from J, leaving 13 bases between them. The CDR3 sequence: CASSRSPQGQPQHF. The CDR3 bases are TGTGCCAGCAGCCGCTCACCCCAGGGTCAGCCCCAGCATTTT.

In its sample, this clonotype was seen many times. V and J are TRBV20-1 and TRBJ2-7; D is unresolved. Trimming removed 3 bases at V and 4 bases at J, with 7 bases between. The CDR3 loop spans 11 amino acids. Germline V gene data show CDR1 as DFQATT and CDR2 as SNEGSKA (reference sequence). CDR3 sequence: CSASSAYEQYF. In DNA form, the CDR3 reads TGCAGTGCTAGTTCGGCTTACGAGCAGTACTTC.

The rearrangement uses TRBV12-3 or TRBV12-4 and TRBJ1-6; D unclear. CDR3 length: 15 residues. V was pared by 1 base and J by 5 bases, with 9 bases between. The CDR3 coding sequence is TGTGCCAGCAGTTTAGGACCCGGACATAATTCACCCCTCCACTTT. It is translated as CASSLGPGHNSPLHF.

The V call is TRBV20-1, the J call TRBJ2-7; D may be TRBD1 or TRBD2 (5 bases each). The germline CDR1 and CDR2 sequences are DFQATT and SNEGSKA (reference sequence). Trimming took off 5 bases at V and 4 bases at J, with 18 bases between the two ends. The CDR3 runs to 14 residues. In nucleotides, the CDR3 is TGCAGTGCTTTAGGTGGGACGGACGGGTACGAGCAGTACTTC. Protein product: CSALGGTDGYEQYF.

This clonotype was seen at least ten times. The chain is built from TRBV29-1 and TRBJ1-3, with D uncertain. Germline lookup yields CDR1 SQVTM and CDR2 ANQGSEA. This CDR3 has 10 amino acids. V was trimmed by 7 bases and J by 8 bases, leaving 9 bases between them. In nucleotides, the CDR3 is TGCAGCGCACGAGAGGACACCATATATTTT. Protein product: CSAREDTIYF.

This clonotype occurred many times. The rearrangement joins TRBV12-3 or TRBV12-4 to TRBJ1-6; D may be TRBD1 (6 bases). Trimming cost V 5 bases and J 7 bases, with 9 bases left between them. The length of the CDR3 is 13 residues. The CDR3 reads CASSQTGNSPLHF. CDR3 nucleotide sequence: TGTGCCAGCAGTCAAACAGGGAATTCACCCCTCCACTTT.

In its sample, this clonotype was seen many times. The gene calls are TRBV28 and TRBJ1-5; D remains unclear. The V end was cut by 3 bases, the J end by 7 bases, with 10 bases between. Germline values: CDR1 MDHEN, CDR2 SYDVKM. The CDR3 extends over 13 amino acids. Here the CDR3 reads CASSFPGGQPQHF. DNA for the CDR3: TGTGCCAGCAGTTTCCCGGGTGGACAGCCCCAGCATTTT. Combining the CDR3 with reference TRBV28 and TRBJ1-5 gives the whole variable domain DVKVTQSSRYLVKRTGEKVFLECVQDMDHENMFWYRQDPGLGLRLIYFSYDVKMKEKGDIPEGYSVSREKKERFSLILESASTNQTSMYLCASSFPGGQPQHFGDGTRLSIL.